The subject of this entry is one TCR beta chain. Its cognate antigen is unknown. An assay was performed, and its level was deep. TCRdb keeps only in-frame clones here, not all; method: immunoSEQ multiplex PCR. Of nearly 750,000 clones listed, roughly 72% are singletons. V gave up 10 bases and J gave up 5 bases, with 15 bases separating them. CDR1 and CDR2 (germline): SNHLY, FYNNEI. The length of the CDR3 is 13 residues. The data stem from a study of shared clonotypes between healthy human individuals. Study-wide results and limits: Generation probability values for non-shared clonotypes were lower than those for clonotypes shared by all four donors.

This sequence was found in a young woman in good health. The source material was memory CD4+ T cells sorted from blood. Subset given: CD45RA-negative fraction. V usage is TRBV2 and J usage is TRBJ1-5, with D tentatively TRBD1 (5 bases). The CDR3 is CATKGQDHQPQHF. CDR3 nucleotides: TGTGCCACCAAGGGGCAGGATCATCAGCCCCAGCATTTT.